A selection of T cell receptor beta chains follows, all from one sample in a study of shared clonotypes between healthy human individuals. The assay was immunoSEQ multiplex PCR, and TCRdb's table has in-frame clones only and misses some. The sample carries about 2.1 million clones, about 93% recorded once. The material sequenced was naive CD8+ T cells from PBMCs. These receptors came from a man between 18 and 29 years old in good health. Some clones in this sample may be carry-over from other donors' samples. The CDR3 runs from the conserved cysteine through the conserved F or W.

v_call,j_call,cdr3_aa
TRBV6-1,TRBJ1-4,CASSDPGAPTNEKLFF
TRBV15,TRBJ1-5,CATSEEGDKRINQPQHF
TRBV5-1,TRBJ2-2,CASSFQGSPGELFF
TRBV28,TRBJ2-7,CASMTKFTSPSHYEQYF
TRBV27,TRBJ2-7,CASSLGVGEQYF
TRBV29-1,TRBJ1-1,CSVRIGNTEAFF
TRBV9,TRBJ2-2,CASSVGGGQNTGELFF
TRBV10-2,TRBJ2-3,CASRGRAGTDTQYF
TRBV5-5,TRBJ2-2,CASSITGTSPLGELFF
TRBV7-9,TRBJ2-1,CASSPGASGRSNEQFF
TRBV7-9,TRBJ2-2,CASSPRTGKVAGELFF
TRBV29-1,TRBJ2-7,CSVETGGFYEQYF
TRBV27,TRBJ2-1,CASSGALAGSSYNEQFF
TRBV28,TRBJ1-5,CASTLPPRGRHMDQPQHF
TRBV7-9,TRBJ2-7,CASSSHRTSGGLGEQYF
TRBV27,TRBJ2-1,CASSFYRTYNEQFF
TRBV6-5,TRBJ2-3,CASEATGGTDTQYF
TRBV9,TRBJ1-5,CASARNPNQPQHF
TRBV27,TRBJ1-2,CASSPDTYGYTF
TRBV29-1,TRBJ1-3,CSVEGHNTIYF
TRBV27,TRBJ1-2,CASRHIGLANYGYTF
TRBV30,TRBJ2-7,CAWSVSGGYEQYF
TRBV11-2,TRBJ2-5,CASSSVKGTLTIQETQYF
TRBV9,TRBJ1-4,CASSVEGGGTNEKLFF
TRBV29-1,TRBJ2-7,CSIGGGSSYEQYF
TRBV29-1,.,CSATPGDPSEQYF
TRBV7-8,TRBJ2-1,CASSFHSGFVYNEQFF
TRBV28,TRBJ1-6,CASSFPLGSLHF
TRBV14,TRBJ2-7,CASSQDSREGRYEQYF
TRBV29-1,TRBJ1-2,CSVPLDSGYTF
TRBV28,TRBJ2-3,CASSLEAEPDTQYF
TRBV29-1,TRBJ2-1,CSVYGTNEQFF
TRBV4-2,TRBJ2-7,CASSQEQGAFSYEQYF
TRBV4-1,TRBJ2-7,CASSPRIGGATYEQYF
TRBV7-9,TRBJ2-7,CASSRIQGLSYEQYF
TRBV7-8,TRBJ1-1,CAIREGNTEAFF
TRBV27,TRBJ2-7,CASSFSPVTYEQYF
TRBV7-2,TRBJ2-7,CASSWTGPSSYEQYF
TRBV2,TRBJ2-7,CAMGADRTVVNEQYF
TRBV27,TRBJ1-1,CASSIGTLNTEAFF
TRBV27,TRBJ2-7,CASSLSRTGTYEQYF
TRBV27,TRBJ2-1,CASSQTGAYNEQFF
TRBV6-1,TRBJ1-2,CASSEFRGRGPYGYTF
TRBV15,TRBJ1-5,CATSRVYKAREDQPQHF
TRBV27,TRBJ2-1,CASSPSSGTVYHEQFF
TRBV2,TRBJ2-1,CASTGAPNEQFF
TRBV7-2,TRBJ2-1,CALSPAGVYNEQFF
TRBV10-3,TRBJ2-3,CAISERGTSATDTQYF
TRBV6-1,TRBJ2-1,CASTPSRGHNEQFF
TRBV27,TRBJ2-3,CASSLSSGIRAGTDTQYF
TRBV6-5,TRBJ2-1,CASSYSRTGGNEQFF
TRBV7-9,TRBJ2-6,CASSLGSEGSGANVLTF
TRBV10-2,TRBJ1-3,CASSEGRSSGNTIYF
TRBV5-8,TRBJ2-7,CASGPTPPSYEQYF
TRBV6-1,TRBJ2-3,CASSEVKGTTSAQYF